The source of this TCR beta chain is a study of patients and donors after allogeneic stem cell transplantation. TCRdb recomputed calls from the RT-PCR reads with MiXCR, one row per CDR3 protein. The table shows 900,000 to 1,000,000 distinct CDR3 sequences, with about a sixth occurring only once. The CDR3 sequence is 14 residues long. Germline V gene sequence: CDR1 KGHSH, CDR2 LQKENI. V gave up 2 bases and J gave up 1 base, with 7 bases separating them. The chain is built from TRBV18 and TRBJ2-3; D remains ambiguous. Sequenced input: blood, either unsorted or a sorted T cell fraction (not recorded which). The sequence was collected from a human donor who was either an allogeneic HSCT recipient or a stem cell or donor lymphocyte infusion donor (not recorded which). It is not recorded whose cells these are; they may come from a transplant donor. The CDR3 region is CASSPIEGTDTQYF. CDR3 DNA: TGTGCCAGCTCACCAATCGAGGGCACAGATACGCAGTATTTT.